The clone carrying this T cell receptor (beta chain) was found many times. What it recognizes is unknown. This sample was included in a study of spatial heterogeneity in lung cancer. Study information: Where present, follow-up PBMC were sequenced a median of around 2 years after resection.

Time point: blood at routine non-recurrence follow-up after resection. No cell sorting; template was whole RNA from tumor, lung tissue or PBMC. General study points: Ubiquitous expanded tumor TCRs were observed in blood more at resection than follow-up.

Unique molecular identifiers tagged every individual TCR cDNA molecule. TCRdb re-called the 5' RACE reads with MiXCR, one entry per CDR3 protein. This repertoire shows over 85,000 distinct CDR3 sequences, roughly 21% found once; its top ten account for less than 25%. The CDR3 is 15 amino acids. Trimming took 5 bases from V and 5 from J; bases not matched to a gene: 6. Germline-derived CDR1 and CDR2 are MNHNS and SASEGT. The receptor's source is a male donor with early-stage non-small cell lung cancer. The specimen comprised PBMCs, sampled at follow-up. V gene TRBV6-1 combines with J gene TRBJ2-3; TRBD1 matches at 11 bases. The CDR3 nucleotides are TGTGCCAGCAGTACCCGGGACAGGGGGTTAGATACGCAGTATTTT. It encodes CASSTRDRGLDTQYF.